This T cell receptor beta chain was observed in a study of blood T cell repertoires in COVID-19. Study at large: The cDNA or gDNA used as material had been derived from T cells, B-cell-depleted T cells, or PBMCs.

The V gene's germline CDR1 is SNHLY and CDR2 FYNNEI. V was shortened by 1 base and J by 1 base, with 14 bases between the two germline ends. This CDR3 has 16 amino acids. In the source study's methods: Amplified reference gene primers provided the basis for estimating nucleated cell counts. Sequencing used immunoSEQ multiplex PCR; TCRdb keeps in-frame clones, though not all of them. That table supplies the V and J calls and clone size; D and trimming were determined from the DNA. The sample has about 98,000 clones; more than 75% are singletons. The sequencing sample was made of peripheral blood. The source of this sequence is a man in his forties or fifties with acute or convalescent COVID-19. The gene calls are TRBV2 and TRBJ2-7; possibly TRBD1 for D (6 bases). In DNA, the CDR3 is TGTGCCAGCAGTGAAGATGAGGGGGTGGCGTCCTACGAGCAGTACTTC. This encodes CASSEDEGVASYEQYF.